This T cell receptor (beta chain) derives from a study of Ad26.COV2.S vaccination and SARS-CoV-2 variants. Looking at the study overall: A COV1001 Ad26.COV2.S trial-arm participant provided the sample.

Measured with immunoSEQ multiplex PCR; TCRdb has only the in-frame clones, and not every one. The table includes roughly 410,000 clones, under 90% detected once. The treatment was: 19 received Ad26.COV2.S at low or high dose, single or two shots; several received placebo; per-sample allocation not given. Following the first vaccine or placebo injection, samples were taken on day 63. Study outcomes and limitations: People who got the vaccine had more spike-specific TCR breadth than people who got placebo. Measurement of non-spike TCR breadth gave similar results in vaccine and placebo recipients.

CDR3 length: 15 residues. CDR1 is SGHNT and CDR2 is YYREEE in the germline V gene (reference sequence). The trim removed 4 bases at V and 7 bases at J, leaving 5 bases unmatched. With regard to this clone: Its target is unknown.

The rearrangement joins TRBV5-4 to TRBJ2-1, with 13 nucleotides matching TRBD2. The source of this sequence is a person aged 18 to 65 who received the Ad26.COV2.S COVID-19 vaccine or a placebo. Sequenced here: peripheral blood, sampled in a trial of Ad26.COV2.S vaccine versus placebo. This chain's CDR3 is CASSMGLAGNNEQFF. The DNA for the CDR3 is TGTGCCAGCAGCATGGGACTAGCGGGGAATAATGAGCAGTTCTTC.